This passage covers 10 T cell receptor beta chains from one sample sequenced in a study of blood T cell repertoires in COVID-19. The table came from immunoSEQ multiplex PCR; TCRdb's copy has only in-frame clones and leaves some out. The table lists about 130,000 clones, more than 80% of them singletons. What was sequenced was peripheral blood. All receptors derive from an older woman with acute or convalescent COVID-19.

CDR3 residues: CASSYWQGDYGYTF. The CDR3 coding sequence is TGTGCCAGCAGTTACTGGCAGGGGGACTATGGCTACACCTTC. V gene TRBV6-5 combines with J gene TRBJ1-2; the match to TRBD1 covers 7 bases. Germline CDR1 and CDR2: MNHEY and SVGAGI. There are 14 residues in the CDR3. V dropped 1 base and J dropped 3; count of bases not matched to a gene: 2.

The chain joins TRBV27 to TRBJ1-1; D perhaps matches TRBD1 (5 bases). CDR1 and CDR2 from the germline V gene are MNHEY and SMNVEV (reference sequence). The length of the CDR3 is 12 residues. Trimming shortened V by 3 bases and J by 10 bases, and 12 bases separated the two germline ends. Here the CDR3 DNA reads TGTGCCAGCAGTTTCCCGGGGGAGGGAGCTTTCTTT. Amino acids: CASSFPGEGAFF.

This clone was detected many times. V is TRBV10-3 and J is TRBJ2-1; D may be TRBD2 (5 bases). V was clipped by 10 bases and J by 5 bases, with 15 bases between them. CDR1 ENHRY and CDR2 SYGVKD come from the germline V gene. The CDR3 consists of 13 residues. The CDR3 sequence is CATRSEGNNEQFF. The CDR3 DNA is TGTGCCACTCGAAGCGAGGGTAACAATGAGCAGTTCTTC.

The V gene is TRBV2, the J gene TRBJ2-1, with 10 bases lining up with TRBD1. The CDR3 covers 16 residues. Trimming took 4 bases from V and 2 from J; bases not matched to a gene: 5. Germline values: CDR1 SNHLY, CDR2 FYNNEI. The CDR3, as DNA: TGTGCCAGCAGTGTTTTGGGGACAGGGGCCTACAATGAGCAGTTCTTC. It codes for CASSVLGTGAYNEQFF.

This clone was counted between two and nine times. This chain connects TRBV18 to TRBJ1-4; no clear D. Germline V gene data show CDR1 as KGHSH and CDR2 as LQKENI. This CDR3 comprises 13 residues. The V gene lost 5 bases and the J gene lost 6 bases, with 10 bases spanning the gap. The CDR3 spells CASSEIQYEKLFF. The CDR3 region has the DNA TGTGCCAGCTCAGAGATCCAATATGAAAAACTGTTTTTT.

This clone was detected once. This rearrangement joins TRBV9 to TRBJ1-1, with a possible D match to TRBD1 (6 bases). Germline V gene data show CDR1 as SGDLS and CDR2 as YYNGEE. V was clipped by 4 bases and J by 0 bases, with 13 bases between them. The CDR3 totals 15 residues. CDR3 in amino acids: CASSPGQRMNTEAFF. The CDR3 DNA follows: TGTGCCAGCAGCCCAGGACAGCGCATGAACACTGAAGCTTTCTTT.

The chain has TRBV6-5 and TRBJ1-5; 8 bases fit TRBD1. The CDR3 contains 15 residues. V lost 6 bases to trimming and J lost 0 bases; unmatched junction nucleotides: 4. Per the germline V gene, CDR1 is MNHEY and CDR2 is SVGAGI. The CDR3 region is CASRLDRDSNQPQHF. CDR3 in DNA: TGTGCCAGCAGATTGGACAGGGATAGCAATCAGCCCCAGCATTTT.

The chain uses TRBV30 and TRBJ2-7; D remains ambiguous. Germline lookup yields CDR1 GTSNPN and CDR2 SVGIG (reference sequence). The ends were cut back, 1 base at V and 2 bases at J, with 9 bases in the middle. The CDR3 is 13 amino acids. CDR3 coding DNA: TGTGCCTGGAGTGGAGGTTGGGCCTACGAGCAGTACTTC. The encoded protein is CAWSGGWAYEQYF.

The chain employs TRBV6-1 and TRBJ2-4; weak D call: TRBD1 (7 bases). Germline assignment: CDR1 MNHNS and CDR2 SASEGT. The V and J ends lost 0 bases and 1 base respectively, with 13 bases between them. The CDR3 totals 17 residues. CDR3 sequence reads: CASSEAPPGGAKNIQYF. CDR3 nucleotide sequence: TGTGCCAGCAGTGAAGCACCCCCAGGGGGGGCCAAAAACATTCAGTACTTC.

The rearrangement joins TRBV9 to TRBJ1-4; D might be TRBD1 (5 bases). The V end was cut by 2 bases, the J end by 3 bases, with 11 bases between. From germline, CDR1 is SGDLS and CDR2 YYNGEE. The CDR3 consists of 15 residues. CDR3 sequence (DNA): TGTGCCAGCAGCGTTCAGGGAACGGCTAATGAAAAACTGTTTTTT. It codes for CASSVQGTANEKLFF. The variable domain in full, completed from reference TRBV9 and TRBJ1-4, reads DSGVTQTPKHLITATGQRVTLRCSPRSGDLSVYWYQQSLDQGLQFLIQYYNGEERAKGNILERFSAQQFPDLHSELNLSSLELGDSALYFCASSVQGTANEKLFFGSGTQLSVL.